The 5 T cell receptor beta chains in this list originate from one sample, sequenced in a study of control samples from healthy donors and cancer patients. The assay was immunoSEQ multiplex PCR, and TCRdb's table has in-frame clones only and misses some. The data show more than 110,000 clones, with around 85% seen just once and roughly 9% held by the top ten. Material for sequencing was blood. Receptors originate from a woman in her thirties in good health.

This sequence joins TRBV30 and TRBJ1-5; 8 nucleotides agree with TRBD1. The germline V gene has CDR1 GTSNPN and CDR2 SVGIG (reference sequence). The CDR3 is made up of 15 amino acids. Trimming took 3 bases from V and 4 from J; bases not matched to a gene: 8. CDR3 amino acids: CAWSSGQGQNQPQHF. The CDR3 DNA follows: TGTGCCTGGAGCAGTGGACAGGGCCAAAATCAGCCCCAGCATTTT.

Concerning this clone: One end of the junction does not line up with germline, which may come from a read error. The V gene is TRBV12-3 or TRBV12-4, the J gene TRBJ1-1; TRBD1 might be the D (5 bases). The length of the CDR3 is 13 residues. The CDR3 region has the DNA TGTGCCAGCAGTTTAGCGTTCGGGGGTGAAACTTTCTTT. The encoded protein is CASSLAFGGETFF.

V gene TRBV9 combines with J gene TRBJ2-5; D might be TRBD1 (5 bases). Between the trimmed V and J ends, which lost 4 bases and 5 bases, there was a span of 12 bases. The CDR3 contains 13 residues. The germline V gene has CDR1 SGDLS and CDR2 YYNGEE. Here the CDR3 DNA reads TGTGCCAGCAGCCCCACCTACAGGGAGACCCAGTACTTC. As protein: CASSPTYRETQYF.

V gene TRBV5-1 combines with J gene TRBJ1-1; 10 bases fit TRBD1. The CDR3 is made up of 15 amino acids. The germline V gene encodes CDR1 SGHRS and CDR2 YFSETQ. V was pared by 4 bases and J by 3 bases, with 6 bases of the junction left unmatched. The CDR3 loop reads CASSPRTGGYTEAFF. For the CDR3, the DNA is TGCGCCAGCAGCCCGAGGACAGGGGGTTACACTGAAGCTTTCTTT.

The gene calls are TRBV3-1 (or the pseudogene TRBV3-2) and TRBJ2-1; D is perhaps TRBD2 (6 bases). V lost 5 bases and J lost 5, with 13 bases in between. The CDR3 runs 14 residues. Germline V gives CDR1 LGHDT, CDR2 YNNKEL (reference sequence). Written as DNA, the CDR3 is TGTGCCAGCAGCAATCCCCCGGGGGACAATGAGCAGTTCTTC. It encodes CASSNPPGDNEQFF.